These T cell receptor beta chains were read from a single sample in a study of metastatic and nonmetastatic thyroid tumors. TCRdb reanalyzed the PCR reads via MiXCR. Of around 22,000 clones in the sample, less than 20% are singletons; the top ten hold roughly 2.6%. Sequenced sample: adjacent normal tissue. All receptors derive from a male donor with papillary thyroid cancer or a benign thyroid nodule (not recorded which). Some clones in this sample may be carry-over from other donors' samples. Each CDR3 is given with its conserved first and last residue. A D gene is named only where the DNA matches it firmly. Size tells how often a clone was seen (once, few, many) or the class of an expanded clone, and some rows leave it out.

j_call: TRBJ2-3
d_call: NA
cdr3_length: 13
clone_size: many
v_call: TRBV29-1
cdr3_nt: TGCAGCGCCGACTCGGACGCGGCAGATACGCAGTATTTT
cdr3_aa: CSADSDAADTQYF

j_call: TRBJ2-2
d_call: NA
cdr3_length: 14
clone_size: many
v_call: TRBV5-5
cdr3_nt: TGTGCCAGCAGCTTGCGGCTCCCGAGCGGGGAGCTGTTTTTT
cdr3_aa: CASSLRLPSGELFF

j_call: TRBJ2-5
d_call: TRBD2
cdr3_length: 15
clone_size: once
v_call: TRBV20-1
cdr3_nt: TGCAGTGCTAGAGAAGGGACTAGCGGGGAGGAGACCCAGTACTTC
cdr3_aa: CSAREGTSGEETQYF

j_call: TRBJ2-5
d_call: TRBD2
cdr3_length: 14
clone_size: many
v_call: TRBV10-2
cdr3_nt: TGCGCCAGCAGTGAGTCTCTAGCGGAAGAGACCCAGTACTTC
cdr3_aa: CASSESLAEETQYF

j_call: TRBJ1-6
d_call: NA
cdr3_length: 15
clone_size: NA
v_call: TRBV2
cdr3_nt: TGTGCCAGCAGTGAACCAGGGGAGCCCTTTTCACCCCTCCACTTT
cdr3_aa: CASSEPGEPFSPLHF

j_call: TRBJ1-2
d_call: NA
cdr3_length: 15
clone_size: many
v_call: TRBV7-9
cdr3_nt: TGTGCCAGCAGCTTATTTCAATTAGCTAACTATGGCTACACCTTC
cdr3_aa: CASSLFQLANYGYTF

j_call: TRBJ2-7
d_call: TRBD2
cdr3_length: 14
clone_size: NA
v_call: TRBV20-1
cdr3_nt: TGCAGTGCTAGAGATGGAGCGGGAAAGAACGAGCAGTACTTC
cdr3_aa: CSARDGAGKNEQYF

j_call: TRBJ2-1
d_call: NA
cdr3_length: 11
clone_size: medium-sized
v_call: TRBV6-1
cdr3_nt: TGTGCCAGCAGTCCCCGTGAAGAGCAGTTCTTC
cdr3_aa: CASSPREEQFF

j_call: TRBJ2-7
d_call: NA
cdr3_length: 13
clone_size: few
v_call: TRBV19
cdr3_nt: TGTGCCATTAGGAGGTCGCCGTCCTACCAGCAGTACTTC
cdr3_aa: CAIRRSPSYQQYF

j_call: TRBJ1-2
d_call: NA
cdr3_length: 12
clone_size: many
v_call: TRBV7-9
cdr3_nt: TGTGCCAGCAGCTTAGCGGGGTATGGCTACACCTTC
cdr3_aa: CASSLAGYGYTF

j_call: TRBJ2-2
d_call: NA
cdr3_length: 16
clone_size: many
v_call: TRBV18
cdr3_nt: TGTGCCAGCTCACCGGACAGCCTTGCTTACACCGGGGAGCTGTTTTTT
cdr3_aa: CASSPDSLAYTGELFF

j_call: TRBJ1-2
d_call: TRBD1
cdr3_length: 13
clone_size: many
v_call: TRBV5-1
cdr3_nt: TGCGCCAGCAGTGAGAGGGGGCGCTATGGCTACACCTTC
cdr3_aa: CASSERGRYGYTF

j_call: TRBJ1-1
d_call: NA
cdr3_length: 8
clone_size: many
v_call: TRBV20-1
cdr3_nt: TGCAGTGCTGAGGGAGCTTTCTTT
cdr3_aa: CSAEGAFF

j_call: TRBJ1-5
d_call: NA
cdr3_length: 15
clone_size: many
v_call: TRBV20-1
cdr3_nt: TGCAGTGCTAGAGATCTCCGGGATAGCAATCAGCCCCAGCATTTT
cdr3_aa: CSARDLRDSNQPQHF

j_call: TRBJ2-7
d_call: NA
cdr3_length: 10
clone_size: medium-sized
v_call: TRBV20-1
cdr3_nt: TGCAGTGCGGAGAAGAGAGGGCAGTACTTC
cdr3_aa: CSAEKRGQYF

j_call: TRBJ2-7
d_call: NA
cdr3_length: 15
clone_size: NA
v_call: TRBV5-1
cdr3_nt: TGCGCCAGCAGCCCACGGGGCCACGACAGGCCCGAGCAGTACTTC
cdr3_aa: CASSPRGHDRPEQYF

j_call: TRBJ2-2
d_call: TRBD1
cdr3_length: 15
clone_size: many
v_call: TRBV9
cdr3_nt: TGTGCCAGCAGCGAAGCGACAGGGATTACCGGGGAGCTGTTTTTT
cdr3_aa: CASSEATGITGELFF

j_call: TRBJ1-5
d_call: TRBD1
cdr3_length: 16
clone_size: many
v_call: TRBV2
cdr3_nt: TGTGCCAGCAGAAGAGACAGGGGATCGTTCGGTCAGCCCCAGCATTTT
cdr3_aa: CASRRDRGSFGQPQHF

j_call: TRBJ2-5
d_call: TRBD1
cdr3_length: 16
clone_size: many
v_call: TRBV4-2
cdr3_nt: TGTGCCAGCAGCCGTCAAGCCGGGACAGGCAAAGAGACCCAGTACTTC
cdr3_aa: CASSRQAGTGKETQYF

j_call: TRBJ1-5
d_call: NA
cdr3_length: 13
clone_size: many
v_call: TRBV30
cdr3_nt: TGTGCCTGGAGTGTACGTGAAATTCAGCCCCAGCATTTT
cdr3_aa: CAWSVREIQPQHF

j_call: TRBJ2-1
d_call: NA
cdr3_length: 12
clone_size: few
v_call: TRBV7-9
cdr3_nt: TGTGCCAGTATCTTAGGCGCGGGGGAGCAGTTCTTC
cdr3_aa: CASILGAGEQFF

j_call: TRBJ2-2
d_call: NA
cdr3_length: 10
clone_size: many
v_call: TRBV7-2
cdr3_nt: TGTGCCAGCCCCCCCGGGGAGCTGTTTTTT
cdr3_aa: CASPPGELFF

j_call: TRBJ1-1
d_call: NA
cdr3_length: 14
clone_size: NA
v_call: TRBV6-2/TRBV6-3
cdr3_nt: TGTGCCAGCAGTTACCAAGGATACAACGCTGAAGCTTTTTTT
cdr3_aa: CASSYQGYNAEAFF

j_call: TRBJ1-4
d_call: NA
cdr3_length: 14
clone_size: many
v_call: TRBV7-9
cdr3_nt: TGTGCCAGCAGCTTAACCAGGGATGGTGAAAAACTGTTTTTT
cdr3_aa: CASSLTRDGEKLFF

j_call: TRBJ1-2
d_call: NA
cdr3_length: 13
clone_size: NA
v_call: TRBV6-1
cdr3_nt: TGTGCCCTCGGGGACCCGGGCCCTTATTGCTACACCTTC
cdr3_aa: CALGDPGPYCYTF

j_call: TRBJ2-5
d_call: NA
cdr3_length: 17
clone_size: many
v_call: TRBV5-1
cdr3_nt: TGCGCCAGCAGCTTGGGGAGACTACATCCCTACCAAGAGACCCAGTACTTC
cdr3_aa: CASSLGRLHPYQETQYF

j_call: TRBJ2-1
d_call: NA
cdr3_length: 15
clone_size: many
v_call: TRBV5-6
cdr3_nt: TGTGCCAGCAGCTTGGCCTCAGGCATAGGCAATGAACAGTTCTTC
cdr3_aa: CASSLASGIGNEQFF

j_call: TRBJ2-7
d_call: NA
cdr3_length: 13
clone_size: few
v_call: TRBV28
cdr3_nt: TGTGCCAGCAGTCCGGCATGGCGGGCCGAGCAGTACTTC
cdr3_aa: CASSPAWRAEQYF

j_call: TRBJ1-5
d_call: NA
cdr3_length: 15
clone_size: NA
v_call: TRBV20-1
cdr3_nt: TGCAGTGCTTCAAGTCACATGGGAGTGGATCAGCCCCAGCATTTT
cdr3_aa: CSASSHMGVDQPQHF

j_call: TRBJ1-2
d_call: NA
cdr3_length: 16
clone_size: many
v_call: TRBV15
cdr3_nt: TGTGCCACCAGCAGAGAAGGGACTGAGCAATTCTATGGCTACACCTTC
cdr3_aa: CATSREGTEQFYGYTF

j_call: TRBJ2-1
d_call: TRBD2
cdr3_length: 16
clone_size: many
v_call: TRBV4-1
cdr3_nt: TGCGCCAGCAGCCAAGATCCTAGCGGGGCCTACAATGAGCAGTTCTTC
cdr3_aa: CASSQDPSGAYNEQFF

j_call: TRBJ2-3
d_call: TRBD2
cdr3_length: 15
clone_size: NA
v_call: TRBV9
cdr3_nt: TGTGCCAGCAGCGGTAGCGGGGTGGTCACAGATACGCAGTATTTT
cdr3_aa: CASSGSGVVTDTQYF

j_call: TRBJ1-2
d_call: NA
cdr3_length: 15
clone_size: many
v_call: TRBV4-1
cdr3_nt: TGCGCCAGCAGCCAAGAATGGTCAGGGAGATATGGCTACACCTTC
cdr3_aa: CASSQEWSGRYGYTF

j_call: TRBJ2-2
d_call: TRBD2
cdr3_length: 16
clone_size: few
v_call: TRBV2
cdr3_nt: TGTGCCAGCAGTGAAACTAGCGGGAGGGCAACCGGGGAGCTGTTTTTT
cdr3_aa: CASSETSGRATGELFF

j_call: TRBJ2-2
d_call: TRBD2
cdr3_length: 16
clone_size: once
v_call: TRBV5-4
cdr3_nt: TGTGCCAGCATCTTGGTAGCGGGAGGTCGCACCTGGGAGCTGTTTTTT
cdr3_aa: CASILVAGGRTWELFF

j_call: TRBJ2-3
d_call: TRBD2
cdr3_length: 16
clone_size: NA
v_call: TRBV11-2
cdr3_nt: TGTGCCAGCAGACCCGGACTAGTCATTAGGGTCCATACGCAGAATTTT
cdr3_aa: CASRPGLVIRVHTQNF

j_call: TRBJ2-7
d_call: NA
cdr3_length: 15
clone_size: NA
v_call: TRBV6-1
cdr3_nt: TGTGCCAGCAGTATTAGTCTCAGGAAAGGGGGCGAGCAGTACTTC
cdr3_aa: CASSISLRKGGEQYF

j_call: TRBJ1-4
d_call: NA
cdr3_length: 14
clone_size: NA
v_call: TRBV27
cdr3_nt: TGTGCCAGCAGTTCAGGCAGGGGCGACGAAAAACTGTTTTTT
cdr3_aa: CASSSGRGDEKLFF

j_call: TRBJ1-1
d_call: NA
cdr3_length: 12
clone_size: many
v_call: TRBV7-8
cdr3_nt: TGTGCCAGCAGCTCACAGGGTACTGAAGCTTTCTTT
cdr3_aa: CASSSQGTEAFF

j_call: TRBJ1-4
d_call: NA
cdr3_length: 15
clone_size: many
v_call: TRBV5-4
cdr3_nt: TGTGCCAGCAGCTCCGGAGGTGCAACTAATGAAAAACTGTTTTTT
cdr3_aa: CASSSGGATNEKLFF

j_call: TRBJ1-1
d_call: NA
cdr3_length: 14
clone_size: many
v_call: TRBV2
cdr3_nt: TGTGCCAGCAGCGCCGCAGGATGGTCCGCCGAAGCTTTCTTT
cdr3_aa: CASSAAGWSAEAFF

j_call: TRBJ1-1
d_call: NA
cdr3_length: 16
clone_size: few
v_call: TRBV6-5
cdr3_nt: TGTGCCAGCGGTTACGGTATGCAGGGCGGGTCCACTGAAGCTTTCTTT
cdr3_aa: CASGYGMQGGSTEAFF

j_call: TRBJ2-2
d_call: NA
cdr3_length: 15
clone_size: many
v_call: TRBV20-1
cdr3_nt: TGCAGTGCTAGAGACCTCACTAAGAGGCCCGGGGAGCTGTTTTTT
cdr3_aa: CSARDLTKRPGELFF

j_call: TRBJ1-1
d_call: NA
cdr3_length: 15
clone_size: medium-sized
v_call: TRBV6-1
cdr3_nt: TGTGCCAGCAGTCCTGAGACAGCGATGAGCACTGAAGCTTTCTTT
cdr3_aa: CASSPETAMSTEAFF

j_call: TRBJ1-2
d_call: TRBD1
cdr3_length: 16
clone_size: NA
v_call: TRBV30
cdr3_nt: TGTGCCTGGAGTGTCAGTGTTTGGGACAGGGGGAATGGCTACACCTTC
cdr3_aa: CAWSVSVWDRGNGYTF

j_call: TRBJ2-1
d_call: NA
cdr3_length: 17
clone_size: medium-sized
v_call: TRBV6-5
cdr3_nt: TGTGCCAGCAATAAAAAGGGGGGACTTAGCTCCTACAATGAGCAGTTCTTC
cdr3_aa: CASNKKGGLSSYNEQFF

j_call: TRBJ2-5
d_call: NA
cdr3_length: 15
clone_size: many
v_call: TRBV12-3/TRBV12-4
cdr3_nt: TGTGCCAGCAGTTCCCACTCCGGGTCGGGAGAGACCCAGTACTTC
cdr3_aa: CASSSHSGSGETQYF

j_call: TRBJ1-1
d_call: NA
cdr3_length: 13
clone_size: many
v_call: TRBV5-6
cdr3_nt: TGTGCCAGCAGCTTGGACAGGAACACTGAAGCTTTCTTT
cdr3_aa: CASSLDRNTEAFF